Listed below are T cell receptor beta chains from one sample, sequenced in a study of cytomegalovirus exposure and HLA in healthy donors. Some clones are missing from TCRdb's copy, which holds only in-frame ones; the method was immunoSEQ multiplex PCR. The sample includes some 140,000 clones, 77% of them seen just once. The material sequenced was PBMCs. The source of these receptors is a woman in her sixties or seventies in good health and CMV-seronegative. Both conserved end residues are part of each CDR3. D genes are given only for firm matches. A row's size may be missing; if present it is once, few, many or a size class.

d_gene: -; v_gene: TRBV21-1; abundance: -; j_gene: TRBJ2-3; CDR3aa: CASSREDRDIHTDTQYF; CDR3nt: TGTGCCAGCAGCAGAGAGGACAGGGACATTCACACAGATACGCAGTATTTT
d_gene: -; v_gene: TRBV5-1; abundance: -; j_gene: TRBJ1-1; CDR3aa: CASSLGAGARNTEAFF; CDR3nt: TGCGCCAGCAGCTTGGGGGCAGGGGCGAGGAACACTGAAGCTTTCTTT
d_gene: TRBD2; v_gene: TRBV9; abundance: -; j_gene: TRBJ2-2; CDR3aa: CASSPGLAGKTGELFF; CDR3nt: TGTGCCAGCAGCCCGGGACTAGCGGGAAAAACCGGGGAGCTGTTTTTT
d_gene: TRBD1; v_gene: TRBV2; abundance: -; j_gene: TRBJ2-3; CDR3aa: CASNLVRGTDTQYF; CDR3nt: TGTGCCAGCAACCTGGTCAGGGGGACAGATACGCAGTATTTT
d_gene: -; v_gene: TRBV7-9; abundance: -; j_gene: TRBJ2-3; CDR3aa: CASSLTGGFTDTQYF; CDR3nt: TGTGCCAGCAGCTTGACTGGCGGCTTCACAGATACGCAGTATTTT
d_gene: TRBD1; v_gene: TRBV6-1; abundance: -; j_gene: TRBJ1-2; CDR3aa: CASSEAVDRVYGYTF; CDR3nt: TGTGCCAGCAGTGAAGCGGTAGACAGGGTGTATGGCTACACCTTC
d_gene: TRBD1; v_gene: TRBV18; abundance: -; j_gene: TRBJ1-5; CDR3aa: CASSRTGVSNQPQHF; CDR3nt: TGTGCCAGCTCACGGACAGGGGTTAGCAATCAGCCCCAGCATTTT
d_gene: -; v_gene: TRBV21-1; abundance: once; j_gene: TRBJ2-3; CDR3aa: CASTPYRTTSTDTQYF; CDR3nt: TGTGCCAGCACCCCGTATCGGACTACTAGCACAGATACGCAGTATTTT
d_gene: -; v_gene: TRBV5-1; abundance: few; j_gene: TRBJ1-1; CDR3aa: CASSLTGRYTEAFF; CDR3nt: TGCGCCAGCAGCTTGACAGGACGTTACACTGAAGCTTTCTTT
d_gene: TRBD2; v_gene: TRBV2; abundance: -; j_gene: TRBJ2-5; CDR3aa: CASALAGGQEQYF; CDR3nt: TGTGCCAGCGCACTAGCGGGAGGTCAGGAGCAGTACTTC
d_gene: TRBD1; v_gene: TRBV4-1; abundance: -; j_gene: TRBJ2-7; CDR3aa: CASSQPGQGSSYEQYF; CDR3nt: TGCGCCAGCAGCCAACCGGGACAGGGGTCCTCCTACGAGCAGTACTTC
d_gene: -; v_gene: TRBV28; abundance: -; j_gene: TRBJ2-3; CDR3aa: CASREADTQYF; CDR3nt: TGTGCCAGCAGAGAGGCAGATACGCAGTATTTT
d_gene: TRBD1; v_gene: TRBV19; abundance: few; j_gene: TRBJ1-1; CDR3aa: CASSTLDRANTEAFF; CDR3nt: TGTGCCAGTAGTACCCTGGACAGGGCGAACACTGAAGCTTTCTTT
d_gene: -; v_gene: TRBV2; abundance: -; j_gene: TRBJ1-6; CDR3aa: CASRGGGNSPLHF; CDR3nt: TGTGCCAGCAGGGGTGGGGGGAATTCACCCCTCCACTTT
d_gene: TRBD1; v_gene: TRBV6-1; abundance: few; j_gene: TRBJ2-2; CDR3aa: CASSRDRGRTGELFF; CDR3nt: TGTGCCAGCAGCCGGGACAGGGGGCGGACCGGGGAGCTGTTTTTT
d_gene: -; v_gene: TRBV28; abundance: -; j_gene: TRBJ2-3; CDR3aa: CASSLWGQGPDTQYF; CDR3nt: TGTGCCAGCAGTTTATGGGGGCAGGGTCCAGATACGCAGTATTTT
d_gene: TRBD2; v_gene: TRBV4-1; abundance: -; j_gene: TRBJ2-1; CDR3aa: CASSQRGGSIVDEQFF; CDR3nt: TGCGCCAGCAGCCAACGCGGGGGGTCCATTGTCGATGAGCAGTTCTTC
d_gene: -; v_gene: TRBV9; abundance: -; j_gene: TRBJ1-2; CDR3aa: CASSVGEFYTF; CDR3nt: TGTGCCAGCAGCGTAGGGGAGTTCTACACCTTC
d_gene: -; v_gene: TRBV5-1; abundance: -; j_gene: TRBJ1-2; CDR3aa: CASSPREAGGYTF; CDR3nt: TGCGCCAGCAGCCCGAGGGAGGCAGGAGGCTACACCTTC
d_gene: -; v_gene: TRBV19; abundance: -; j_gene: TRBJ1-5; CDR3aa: CASNKDTYSNQPQHF; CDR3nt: TGTGCCAGTAATAAAGACACATATAGCAATCAGCCCCAGCATTTT
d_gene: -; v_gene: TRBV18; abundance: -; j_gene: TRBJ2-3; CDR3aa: CASSPREADTQYF; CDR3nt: TGTGCCAGCTCCCCCCGTGAGGCAGATACGCAGTATTTT
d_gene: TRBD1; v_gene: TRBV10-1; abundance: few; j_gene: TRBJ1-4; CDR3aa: CASSESSGGRGEKLFF; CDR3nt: TGCGCCAGCAGTGAGTCTTCAGGGGGACGTGGCGAAAAACTGTTTTTT
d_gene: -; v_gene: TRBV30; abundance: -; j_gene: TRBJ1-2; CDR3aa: CAWSVRGVYGYTF; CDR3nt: TGTGCCTGGAGTGTACGCGGTGTCTATGGCTACACCTTC
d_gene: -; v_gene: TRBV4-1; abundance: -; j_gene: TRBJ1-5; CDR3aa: CASSQDDRKNQPQHF; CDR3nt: TGCGCCAGCAGCCAAGACGACAGAAAAAATCAGCCCCAGCATTTT
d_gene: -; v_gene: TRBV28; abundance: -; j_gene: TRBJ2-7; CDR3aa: CASRLTGLAYEQYF; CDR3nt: TGTGCCAGCAGACTAACAGGGCTAGCCTACGAGCAGTACTTC
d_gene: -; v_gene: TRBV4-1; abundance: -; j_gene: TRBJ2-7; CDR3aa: CASSREYTGHAYEQYF; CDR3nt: TGCGCCAGCAGCCGAGAATATACGGGACACGCCTACGAGCAGTACTTC
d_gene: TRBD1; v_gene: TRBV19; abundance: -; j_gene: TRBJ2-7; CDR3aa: CANPRKGRGYEQYF; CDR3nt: TGTGCCAACCCAAGAAAGGGCAGGGGGTACGAGCAGTACTTC
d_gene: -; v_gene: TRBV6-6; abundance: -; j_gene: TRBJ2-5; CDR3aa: CASTPGSRGTQYF; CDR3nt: TGTGCCAGCACGCCGGGATCACGCGGGACCCAGTACTTC
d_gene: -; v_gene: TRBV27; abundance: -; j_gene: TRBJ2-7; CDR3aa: CASSTIRDRFSEQYF; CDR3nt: TGTGCCAGCAGTACCATCCGAGACAGGTTCTCCGAGCAGTACTTC
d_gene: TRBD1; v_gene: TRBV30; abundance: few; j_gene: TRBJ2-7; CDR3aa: CAWTLTGTYEQYF; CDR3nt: TGTGCCTGGACCCTGACAGGGACCTACGAGCAGTACTTC
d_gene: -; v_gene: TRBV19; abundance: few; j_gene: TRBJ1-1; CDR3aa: CASRPGGNTEAFF; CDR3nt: TGTGCCAGTAGGCCGGGGGGGAACACTGAAGCTTTCTTT
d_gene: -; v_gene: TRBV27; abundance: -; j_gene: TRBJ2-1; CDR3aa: CASTSLMQRANNEQFF; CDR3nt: TGTGCCAGCACAAGCCTCATGCAGCGGGCTAACAATGAGCAGTTCTTC
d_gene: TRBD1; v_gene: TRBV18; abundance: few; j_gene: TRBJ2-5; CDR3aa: CASSALGQGGETQYF; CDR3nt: TGTGCCAGCTCAGCTTTGGGACAGGGCGGTGAGACCCAGTACTTC
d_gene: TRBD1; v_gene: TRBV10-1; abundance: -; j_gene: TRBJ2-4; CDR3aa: CASRNPGGGVDIQYF; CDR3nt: TGCGCCAGCAGGAATCCAGGGGGCGGTGTGGACATTCAGTACTTC
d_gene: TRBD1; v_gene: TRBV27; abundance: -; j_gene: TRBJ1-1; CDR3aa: CASSPTGQGARGEAFF; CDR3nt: TGTGCCAGCAGCCCCACGGGACAGGGGGCGCGAGGTGAAGCTTTCTTT
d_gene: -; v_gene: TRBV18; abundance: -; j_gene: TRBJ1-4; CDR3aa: CASSPDRNEKLFF; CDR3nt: TGTGCCAGCTCACCAGACAGGAATGAAAAACTGTTTTTT
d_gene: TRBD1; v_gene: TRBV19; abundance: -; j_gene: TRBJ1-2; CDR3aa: CARAPDRGHYGYTF; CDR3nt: TGTGCCAGAGCCCCGGACAGGGGACACTATGGCTACACCTTC
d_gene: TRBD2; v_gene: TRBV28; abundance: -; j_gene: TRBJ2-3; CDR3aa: CASSLRLAGGLWF; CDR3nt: TGTGCCAGCAGTTTAAGACTAGCGGGGGGGCTCTGGTTT
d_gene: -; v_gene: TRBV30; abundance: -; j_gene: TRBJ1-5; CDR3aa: CAWSVAGRSSNQPQHF; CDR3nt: TGTGCCTGGAGTGTAGCGGGGAGGTCGAGCAATCAGCCCCAGCATTTT
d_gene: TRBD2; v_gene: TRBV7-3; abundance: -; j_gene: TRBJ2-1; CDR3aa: CASSLVGLGSNEQFF; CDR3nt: TGTGCCAGCAGCTTGGTCGGACTAGGAAGTAATGAGCAGTTCTTC
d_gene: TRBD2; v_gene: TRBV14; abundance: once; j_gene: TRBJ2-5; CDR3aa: CASSPRTGLAEQETQYF; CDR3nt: TGTGCCAGCAGCCCCCGAACGGGACTAGCGGAACAAGAGACCCAGTACTTC
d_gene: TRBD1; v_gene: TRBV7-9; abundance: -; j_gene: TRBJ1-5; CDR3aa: CASSLLTGEGNQPQHF; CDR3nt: TGTGCCAGCAGCTTATTGACAGGGGAGGGGAATCAGCCCCAGCATTTT
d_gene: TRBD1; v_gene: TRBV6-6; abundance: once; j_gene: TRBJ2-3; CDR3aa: CASSGGGTGSTDTQYF; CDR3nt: TGTGCCAGCAGTGGGGGCGGGACAGGGAGCACAGATACGCAGTATTTT
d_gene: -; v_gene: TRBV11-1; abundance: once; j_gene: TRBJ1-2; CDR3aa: CASSLLGQGYGYTF; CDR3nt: TGTGCCAGCAGCTTACTGGGGCAGGGCTATGGCTACACCTTC
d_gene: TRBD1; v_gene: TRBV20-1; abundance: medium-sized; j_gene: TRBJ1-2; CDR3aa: CSARTGRGGTF; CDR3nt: TGCAGTGCAAGGACAGGGAGGGGAGGCACCTTC
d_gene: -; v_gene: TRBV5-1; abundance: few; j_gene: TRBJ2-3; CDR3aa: CASSTAGSNTQYF; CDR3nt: TGCGCCAGCTCGACGGCCGGGTCCAATACGCAGTATTTT
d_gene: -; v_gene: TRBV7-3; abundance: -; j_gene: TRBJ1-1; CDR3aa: CASSSDSNTEAFF; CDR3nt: TGTGCCAGCAGCTCAGACAGCAACACTGAAGCTTTCTTT
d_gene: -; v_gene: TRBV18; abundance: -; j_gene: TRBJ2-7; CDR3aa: CASSPMGGLHEQYF; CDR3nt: TGTGCCAGCTCACCGATGGGTGGACTCCACGAGCAGTACTTC
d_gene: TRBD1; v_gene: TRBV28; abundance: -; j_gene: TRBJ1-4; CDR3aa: CASGTTGGGNEKLFF; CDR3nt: TGTGCCAGCGGAACCACAGGGGGCGGGAATGAAAAACTGTTTTTT
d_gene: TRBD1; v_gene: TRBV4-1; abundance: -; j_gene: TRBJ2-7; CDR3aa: CASRLGQGTGEQYF; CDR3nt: TGCGCCAGCAGACTGGGACAGGGAACAGGCGAGCAGTACTTC
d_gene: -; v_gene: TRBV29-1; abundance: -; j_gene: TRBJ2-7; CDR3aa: CSVSSYDEQYF; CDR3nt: TGCAGCGTCAGTAGCTATGACGAGCAGTACTTC
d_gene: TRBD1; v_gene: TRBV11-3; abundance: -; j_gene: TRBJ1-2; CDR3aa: CASSLDEFRGADGYTF; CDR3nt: TGTGCCAGCAGCTTAGATGAATTCAGGGGGGCGGATGGCTACACCTTC
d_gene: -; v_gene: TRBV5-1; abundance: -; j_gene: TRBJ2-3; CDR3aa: CASSFGRVTDTQYF; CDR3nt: TGCGCCAGCAGCTTTGGGCGGGTCACAGATACGCAGTATTTT
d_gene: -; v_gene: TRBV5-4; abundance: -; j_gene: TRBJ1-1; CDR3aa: CASSPGGQANTEAFF; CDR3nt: TGTGCCAGCAGCCCTGGGGGACAAGCGAACACTGAAGCTTTCTTT
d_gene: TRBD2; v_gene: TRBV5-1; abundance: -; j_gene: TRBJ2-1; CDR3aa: CASSLAPREGGEQFF; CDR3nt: TGCGCCAGCAGCTTGGCCCCACGGGAGGGAGGGGAGCAGTTCTTC